The sequence of this TCR beta chain was determined in a study of blood T cell repertoires in COVID-19. Whole-study context: Both acute and convalescent COVID-19 samples were obtained from the United States, Italy and Spain. The analysed material was cDNA or gDNA that came from T cells, B-cell-depleted T cells, or PBMCs.

Original handling: For nucleated cells, counts were estimated from reference gene primer amplification. The protocol was immunoSEQ multiplex PCR, while the TCRdb copy is restricted to in-frame clones and leaves out a portion. V, J and clone size reflect that table, while D and trimming were determined from the DNA. The repertoire includes about 90,000 clones, about 91% of them detected once, and around 2.5% sits in the top ten. V lost 5 bases and J lost 5; bases outside the gene matches: 13. The CDR3 spans 16 residues. Germline V gene sequence: CDR1 LNHDA, CDR2 SQIVND (reference sequence). The receptor's source is a human donor with active COVID-19. The donor label of this sample is uncertain. The chain joins TRBV19 to TRBJ2-3, with 7 bases aligning to TRBD1. The material sequenced was peripheral blood. CDR3 residues: CASSLSTGKIVDTQYF. In nucleotides, the CDR3 is TGTGCCAGTAGTCTCTCGACAGGGAAAATAGTAGATACGCAGTATTTT. Combining the CDR3 with reference TRBV19 and TRBJ2-3 gives the whole variable domain DGGITQSPKYLFRKEGQNVTLSCEQNLNHDAMYWYRQDPGQGLRLIYYSQIVNDFQKGDIAEGYSVSREKKESFPLTVTSAQKNPTAFYLCASSLSTGKIVDTQYFGPGTRLTVL.